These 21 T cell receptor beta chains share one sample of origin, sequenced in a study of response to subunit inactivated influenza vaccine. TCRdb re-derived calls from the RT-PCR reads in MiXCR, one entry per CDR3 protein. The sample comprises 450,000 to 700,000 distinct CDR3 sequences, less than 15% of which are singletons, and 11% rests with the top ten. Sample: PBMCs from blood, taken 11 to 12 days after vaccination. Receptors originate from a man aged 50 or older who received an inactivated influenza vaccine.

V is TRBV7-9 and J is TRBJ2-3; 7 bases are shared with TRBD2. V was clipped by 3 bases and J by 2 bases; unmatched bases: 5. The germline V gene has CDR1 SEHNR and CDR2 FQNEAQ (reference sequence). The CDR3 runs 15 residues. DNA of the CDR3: TGTGCCAGCAGCTTGCCTAGCGGTAACACAGATACGCAGTATTTT. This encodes CASSLPSGNTDTQYF. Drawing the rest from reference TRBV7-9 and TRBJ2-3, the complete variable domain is DTGVSQNPRHKITKRGQNVTFRCDPISEHNRLYWYRQTLGQGPEFLTYFQNEAQLEKSRLLSDRFSAERPKGSFSTLEIQRTEQGDSAMYLCASSLPSGNTDTQYFGPGTRLTVL.

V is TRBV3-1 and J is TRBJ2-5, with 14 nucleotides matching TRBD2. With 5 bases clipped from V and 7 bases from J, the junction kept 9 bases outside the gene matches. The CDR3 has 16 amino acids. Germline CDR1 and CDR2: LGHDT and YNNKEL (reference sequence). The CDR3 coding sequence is TGTGCCAGCAGCGCCAGGACTAGCGGGGGGCGTGGGACCCAGTACTTC. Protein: CASSARTSGGRGTQYF.

CDR3 DNA: TGTGCCAGCAGCCCGTATCTAGCGGGAATGGACACCGGGGAGCTGTTTTTT. Its protein product is CASSPYLAGMDTGELFF. The rearrangement uses TRBV7-2 and TRBJ2-2; 9 bases align to TRBD2. Germline CDR1 reads SGHTA; CDR2 reads FQGNSA. The CDR3 sequence is 17 residues long. Trimming at V came to 5 bases and at J to 3 bases, leaving 10 bases not matched to a gene.

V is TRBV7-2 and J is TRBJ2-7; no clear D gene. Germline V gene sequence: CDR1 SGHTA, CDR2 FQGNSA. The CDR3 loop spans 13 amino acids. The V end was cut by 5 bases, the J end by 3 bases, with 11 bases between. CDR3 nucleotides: TGTGCCAGCAGCCAGATAAACCTCTACGAGCAGTACTTC. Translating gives CASSQINLYEQYF.

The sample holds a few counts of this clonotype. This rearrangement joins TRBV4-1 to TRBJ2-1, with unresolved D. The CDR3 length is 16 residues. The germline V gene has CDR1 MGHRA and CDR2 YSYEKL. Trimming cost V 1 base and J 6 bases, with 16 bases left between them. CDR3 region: CASSQAPRGASNEQFF. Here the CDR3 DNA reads TGCGCCAGCAGCCAAGCTCCGCGCGGCGCCTCCAATGAGCAGTTCTTC.

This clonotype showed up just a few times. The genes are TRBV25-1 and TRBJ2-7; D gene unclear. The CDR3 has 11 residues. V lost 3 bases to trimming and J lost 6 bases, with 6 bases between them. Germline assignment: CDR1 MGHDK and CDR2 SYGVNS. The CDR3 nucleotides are TGTGCCAGCAGTGACCCCCTCGAGCAGTACTTC. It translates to CASSDPLEQYF.

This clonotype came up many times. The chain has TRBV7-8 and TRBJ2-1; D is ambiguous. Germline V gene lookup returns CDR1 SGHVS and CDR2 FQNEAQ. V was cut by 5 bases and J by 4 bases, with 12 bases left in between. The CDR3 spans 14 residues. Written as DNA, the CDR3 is TGTGCCAGCAGCCCCGGACCGCCGTACAATGAGCAGTTCTTC. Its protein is CASSPGPPYNEQFF.

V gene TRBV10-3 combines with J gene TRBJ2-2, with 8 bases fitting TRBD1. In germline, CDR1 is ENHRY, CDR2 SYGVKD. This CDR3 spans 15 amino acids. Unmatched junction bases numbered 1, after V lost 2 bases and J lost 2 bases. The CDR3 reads CAISEGTGNTGELFF. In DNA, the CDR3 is TGTGCCATCAGTGAGGGGACAGGAAACACCGGGGAGCTGTTTTTT.

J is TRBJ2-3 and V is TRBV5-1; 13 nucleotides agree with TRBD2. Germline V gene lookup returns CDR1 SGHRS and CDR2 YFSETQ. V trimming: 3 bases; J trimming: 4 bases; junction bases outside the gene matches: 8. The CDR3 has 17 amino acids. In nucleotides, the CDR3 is TGCGCCAGCAGCTACCTAGGACTAGCGGGGGTTGCAGATACGCAGTATTTT. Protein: CASSYLGLAGVADTQYF. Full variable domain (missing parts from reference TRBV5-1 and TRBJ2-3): KAGVTQTPRYLIKTRGQQVTLSCSPISGHRSVSWYQQTPGQGLQFLFEYFSETQRNKGNFPGRFSGRQFSNSRSEMNVSTLELGDSALYLCASSYLGLAGVADTQYFGPGTRLTVL.

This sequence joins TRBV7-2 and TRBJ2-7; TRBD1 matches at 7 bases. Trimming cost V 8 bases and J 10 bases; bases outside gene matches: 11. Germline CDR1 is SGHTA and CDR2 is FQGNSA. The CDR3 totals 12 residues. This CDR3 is CASGYEGAKQYF. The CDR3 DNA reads TGTGCCAGCGGTTATGAGGGGGCGAAACAGTACTTC.

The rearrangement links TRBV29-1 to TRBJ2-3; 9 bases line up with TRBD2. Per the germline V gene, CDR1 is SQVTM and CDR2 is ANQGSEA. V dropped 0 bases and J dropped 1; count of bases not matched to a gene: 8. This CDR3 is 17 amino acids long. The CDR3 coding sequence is TGCAGCGTTGAAGAACGACTAGCGGCCGGGGGCACAGATACGCAGTATTTT. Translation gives CSVEERLAAGGTDTQYF.

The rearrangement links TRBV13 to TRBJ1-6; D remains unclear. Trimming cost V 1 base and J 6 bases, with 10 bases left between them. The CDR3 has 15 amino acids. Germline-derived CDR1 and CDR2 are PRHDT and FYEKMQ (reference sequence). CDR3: CASSLDGRSNSPLHF. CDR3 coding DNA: TGTGCCAGCAGCTTAGACGGCAGATCTAATTCACCCCTCCACTTT.

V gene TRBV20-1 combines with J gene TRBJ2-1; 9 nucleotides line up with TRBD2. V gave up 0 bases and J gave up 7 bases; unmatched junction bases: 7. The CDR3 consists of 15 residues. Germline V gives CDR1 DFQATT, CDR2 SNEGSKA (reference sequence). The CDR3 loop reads CSARDAGGPSNEQFF. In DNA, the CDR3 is TGCAGTGCTAGAGATGCGGGAGGGCCATCGAATGAGCAGTTCTTC.

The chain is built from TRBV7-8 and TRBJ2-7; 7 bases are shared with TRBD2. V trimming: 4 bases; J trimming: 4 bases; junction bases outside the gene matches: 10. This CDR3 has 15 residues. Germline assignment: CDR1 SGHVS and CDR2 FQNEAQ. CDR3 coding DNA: TGTGCCAGCAGCTCCAGCGGGAAGGGAGAGTACGAGCAGTACTTC. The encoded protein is CASSSSGKGEYEQYF.

CDR3 in amino acids: CASNRGFGADTQYF. CDR3 nucleotides: TGTGCCAGCAACCGAGGGTTTGGCGCAGATACGCAGTATTTT. This chain links TRBV2 with TRBJ2-3; TRBD2 might be the D (5 bases). Germline loops: CDR1 SNHLY, CDR2 FYNNEI. The CDR3 runs 14 residues. Trimming cost V 7 bases and J 4 bases, with 15 bases left between them.

Here the CDR3 reads CSAHSGGNTGELFF. The CDR3 nucleotides are TGCAGTGCTCATAGCGGGGGAAACACCGGGGAGCTGTTTTTT. J is TRBJ2-2 and V is TRBV20-1; 9 bases line up with TRBD2. The length of the CDR3 is 14 residues. CDR1 and CDR2 (germline): DFQATT, SNEGSKA (reference sequence). Germline trimming cut 5 bases from V and 2 bases from J; bases unmatched to any gene: 3.

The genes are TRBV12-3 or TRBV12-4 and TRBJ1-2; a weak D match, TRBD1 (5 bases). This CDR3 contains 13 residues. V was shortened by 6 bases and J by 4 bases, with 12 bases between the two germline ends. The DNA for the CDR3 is TGTGCCAGCAGACCTGCGGGGACCTATGGCTACACCTTC. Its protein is CASRPAGTYGYTF.

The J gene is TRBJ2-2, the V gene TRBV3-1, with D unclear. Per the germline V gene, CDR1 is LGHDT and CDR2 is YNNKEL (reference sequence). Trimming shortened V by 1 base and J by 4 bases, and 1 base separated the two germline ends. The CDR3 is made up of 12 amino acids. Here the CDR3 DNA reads TGTGCCAGCAGCCAAGCCACCGGGGAGCTGTTTTTT. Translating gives CASSQATGELFF.

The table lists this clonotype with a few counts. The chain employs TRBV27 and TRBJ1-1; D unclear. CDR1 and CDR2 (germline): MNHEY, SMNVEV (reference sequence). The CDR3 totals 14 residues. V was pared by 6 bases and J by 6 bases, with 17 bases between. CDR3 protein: CASSEVNRLAEAFF. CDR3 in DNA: TGTGCCAGCAGCGAGGTCAATCGTTTGGCTGAAGCTTTCTTT.

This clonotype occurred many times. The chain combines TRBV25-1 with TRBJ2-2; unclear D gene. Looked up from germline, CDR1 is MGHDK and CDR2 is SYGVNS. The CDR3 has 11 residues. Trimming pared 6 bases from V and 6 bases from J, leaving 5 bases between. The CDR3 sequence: CASRFAGELFF. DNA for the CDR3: TGTGCCAGCAGGTTCGCCGGGGAGCTGTTTTTT. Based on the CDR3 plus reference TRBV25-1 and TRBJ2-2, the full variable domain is EADIYQTPRYLVIGTGKKITLECSQTMGHDKMYWYQQDPGMELHLIHYSYGVNSTEKGDLSSESTVSRIRTEHFPLTLESARPSHTSQYLCASRFAGELFFGEGSRLTVL.

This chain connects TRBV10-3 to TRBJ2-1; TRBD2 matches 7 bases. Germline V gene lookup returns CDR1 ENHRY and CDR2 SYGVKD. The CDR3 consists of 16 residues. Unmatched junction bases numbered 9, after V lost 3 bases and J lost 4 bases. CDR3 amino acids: CAISDSSGKGYNEQFF. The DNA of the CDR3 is TGTGCCATCAGTGACTCAAGCGGGAAAGGATACAATGAGCAGTTCTTC.